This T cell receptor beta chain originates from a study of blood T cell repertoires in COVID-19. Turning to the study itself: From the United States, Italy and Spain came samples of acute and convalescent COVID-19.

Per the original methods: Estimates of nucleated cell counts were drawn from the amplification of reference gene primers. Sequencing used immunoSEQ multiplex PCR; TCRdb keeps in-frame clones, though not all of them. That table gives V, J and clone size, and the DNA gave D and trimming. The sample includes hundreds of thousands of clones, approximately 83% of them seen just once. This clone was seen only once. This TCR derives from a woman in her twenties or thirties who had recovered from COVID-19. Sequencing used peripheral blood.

The CDR3 spells CASSPGYEQFF. The CDR3 DNA is TGTGCCAGCAGTCCAGGGTATGAGCAGTTCTTC. This chain uses TRBV28 with TRBJ2-1; D might be TRBD1 (5 bases). The CDR3 runs to 11 residues. V shed 5 bases and J shed 8 bases, with 7 bases lying between them. Looked up from germline, CDR1 is MDHEN and CDR2 is SYDVKM.